The following is a T cell receptor beta chain sequence with its context. Its antigen is currently not known. Per-base quality was not reported, and no clone a single base away is much larger than it. Receptor libraries were prepared by the immunoSEQ multiplex PCR assay. For the multiplex PCR, a mixture combining 60 forward primers for TCR Vbeta segments and 13 reverse primers for TCR Jbeta segments was used. A multiplex PCR assay on genomic DNA amplified the CDR3 region of rearranged TCR beta genes. Amplified TCR beta libraries were sequenced as 87-base-pair reads on the Illumina HiSeq System. From the authors' description of their analysis: A later analysis tallied around 80 million unique TCR beta chains across the 700 or so repertoires, and around 12 million of those chains were shared by two or more donors. A nearest-neighbor algorithm error-corrected the raw reads and collapsed the reads into unique sequences, merging closely related sequences to remove PCR and sequencing errors. CDR3 sequences were aligned to IMGT reference sequences to assign V, D and J gene segments. For a sequence to be retained, a match of at least six nucleotides was required to both a V gene segment and a J gene segment. A rearrangement was called productive if the CDR3 had no stop codons and remained in frame with V and J, and every other rearrangement was called non-productive. Following IMGT convention, CDR3 was defined as the stretch from the second conserved V-encoded cysteine up to the conserved J-encoded phenylalanine. The earlier analysis of some 600 of the donors excluded sequences that lacked an unambiguous match to a single V gene segment. In an earlier analysis of 587 of the donors, a V segment was called functional when productive rearrangements were above 56.7%, and segregating when the standard deviation between donors exceeded 5%. To diagnose cytomegalovirus status from the catalog of TCR beta chain sequences, a statistical classification framework was built. In a later analysis, TCR nucleotide sequences were compared against IMGT/GENE-DB human TR gene sequences so that V and J genes could be assigned. A later analysis assigned CDR3 sequences and most-parsimonious VDJ recombination scenarios with the TCRdist pipeline. In a later analysis, each TCR beta chain was defined by its CDR3 amino acid sequence together with its V-gene family, and reads lacking a unique V-gene family were excluded. To address suspected cross-contamination and a sequencing artifact, a later analysis removed several hundred highly shared, low-generation-probability nucleotide sequences. In a later analysis, a clonal expansion index for each public chain was calculated from normalized within-repertoire ranks of inferred template counts. In a later analysis, generation probabilities were computed using a VDJ recombination model fitted to out-of-frame rearrangements, and the results were checked against IGoR. A later analysis scored TCR-TCR, TCR-HLA and TCR-CMV co-occurrence with hypergeometric tests, applying a repertoire-size bias correction to TCR pairs. To estimate false discovery rates, a later analysis permuted the HLA or CMV assignments 20 times. In a later analysis, co-occurring TCRs were grouped with DBSCAN, and TCRdist sequence similarity was added when clustering was performed within HLA-allele-positive subsets. For co-occurrence clustering, repertoires with fewer than 30,000 or more than 120,000 public chains were excluded, along with 4 to 6 repertoires with anomalous nucleotide sharing. TCRdb took this table from immuneACCESS and kept in-frame rearrangements with V and J called. Such tables lack part of the clones; where checked against another copy, unresolved V genes explain under half of the gap, and the rest is unexplained. From that table come the V and J calls and clone size; the DNA was used to work out D and trimming. The sample has around 130,000 clones on record, around 79% of them singletons. Roughly 2% of the sample comes from the top ten.

In total, roughly 670 healthy bone marrow donors made up the cohort. At the time of sampling, all cohort members were nominally healthy, though unrecorded immune exposures were likely present. The donor tested CMV seropositive and was one of the 289 seropositive cohort members. Every donor gave a peripheral blood sample, and the peripheral blood mononuclear cells from that sample were used for TCR beta sequencing. The Qiagen DNeasy Blood Extraction Kit was used to extract genomic DNA from the blood cell samples. The sample belongs to a study of cytomegalovirus exposure and HLA in healthy donors (dated by TCRdb to the late 2010s). Broadly, across the study: An earlier analysis of approximately 640 of the donors reported 250 to 300 Gb of sequence data and 117 million unique TCR beta sequences from about 179 million T cells. Roughly 310 gigabases of sequencing data and approximately 93 million unique TCR sequences were included in an early release covering under 650 HLA-typed donors. Among the approximately 420 genotyped donors, about 85% belonged to the genetic ancestry cluster associated with self-reported Caucasian donors. The aim of the study was to test whether cataloging public T cell receptors could identify signatures of past pathogen exposure. The T cell repertoires of under 700 subjects were profiled by immunosequencing and related to cytomegalovirus serostatus. Besides the first cohort of some 670 subjects, a separate validation cohort made up of roughly 130 different subjects was used. To predict cytomegalovirus infection status, the study brought together high-throughput TCR immunosequencing, statistical association of individual TCRs with disease status, and machine learning. In a later analysis, previously published TCR beta repertoires from fewer than 750 donors were re-analyzed and high-resolution HLA genotyping was added so that TCR occurrence patterns could be studied. In the later analysis, no new phenotypic data were used to find candidate immune exposures; instead, reliance was placed on TCR beta sequences and their occurrence across donors. An earlier analysis of approximately 500 of the donors applied high-throughput TCR beta sequencing to assess whether each TCR beta V gene segment acted as functional or pseudogenic. Alongside the repertoire data, information on donor age, sex, ethnicity and CMV serostatus was compiled. In a later genetic analysis, genome-wide SNP genotypes for about three fifths of the roughly 670 donors were used, and that subset was treated as a discovery cohort. Every repertoire in the discovery cohort had been generated on one and the same sequencing platform. HLA typing included class I and class II loci at four-digit resolution. Typing coverage differed by locus: A, B, C, DRB1 and DQB1 were typed in about 629-630 donors, DQA1 in about 550, DPA1 in around 580, and DPB1 in around 490. Several DR-DQ haplotypes were handled as single units for association and clustering because linkage in the cohort was strong. Among about 410 genotyped donors of the cohort, an average of around 240,000 unique TCR beta nucleotide sequences was sequenced per donor, of which about 18% were non-productive. Overall results and qualifications from the work: In an earlier analysis of approximately 590 of the donors, most TCR beta V segments appeared in productive rearrangements about 87% or about 30% of the time, broadly matching IMGT annotations. Specific HLA alleles were associated with 15,000 to 20,000 TCR beta sequences at a false discovery rate of 0.05 in a later analysis. In a later analysis, most CMV-associated TCR beta chains were found to appear HLA-restricted, with HLA associations seemingly driven largely by CMV exposure. A group of highly shared sequence variants was considered likely to be a technical artifact of the sequencing pipeline. The study listed 170 or so TCR beta chains as associated with cytomegalovirus. When HLA alleles, especially DR and DQ, strongly co-occurred, attributing TCR associations to individual alleles was difficult. Correlated functional status among segregating V segments might reflect linkage disequilibrium, but an unknown experimental factor could not be ruled out. According to a later genetic analysis, donors in an Asian-associated ancestry cluster had fewer N-insertions in productive TCRs than the approximately 650-donor mean. In a later analysis, HLA-associated TCR beta chains were found to be more clonally expanded and to have lower generation probabilities than equally common non-associated chains. In a later analysis, the rate of TCR association differed among HLA loci, with DRB1 alleles having the most associated TCRs and HLA-C alleles having the fewest. A further reported finding was that TCR beta sequences accurately predicted the HLA-A and HLA-B alleles for most subjects in the first cohort. Because counts were too low, roughly 17 rarely observed V segments, including chromosome 9 orphons, were left out of the earlier analysis of some 640 of the donors. Most TCR sequences were observed very rarely across donors, whereas some public TCRs were present in many individuals. Cytomegalovirus status was reported to be diagnosed by the classifier with high specificity and sensitivity in both the original and validation cohorts. Three of the identified cytomegalovirus-associated TCR beta chains were confirmed in vitro to be specific for cytomegalovirus antigens. Only TCR beta chains were sequenced in this cohort, and the absence of alpha or paired-chain data limited detectable features. CMV serostatus was the only immune exposure information available for the cohort. Several of the top co-occurrence clusters appeared to be linked to parvovirus B19, influenza, CMV and Epstein-Barr virus, according to a later analysis. The authors suggested that the approach could potentially be generalized to other disease states and immunological phenotypes. Roughly uniform sequencing depth across donors was assumed in presence/absence analyses, although this assumption may not hold. Because HLA typing was missing for some donors at each locus, association tests included only the typed subset. V-gene and J-gene trimming of TCR beta chains was associated with a missense DCLRE1C variant in a later genetic analysis, and the association was replicated in an independent cohort.

Sequencing was carried out using PBMCs. The clonotype originates from a woman aged 35 to 49 in good health and CMV-seropositive.

CDR3 protein: CASSWTRASTDTQYF. In nucleotide form, the sequence is TGTGCCAGCAGCTGGACTCGGGCCTCGACAGATACGCAGTATTTT. The sequence joins TRBV11-2 to TRBJ2-3; possibly the D gene is TRBD2, per 5 matching bases. The germline V gene encodes CDR1 SGHAT and CDR2 FQNNGV. Deletion took 4 bases off V and 3 bases off J, with a span of 14 bases between the germline ends. From the cysteine up to the phenylalanine, the CDR3 has a length of 15 residues. The entry retains the CDR3 DNA only, 45 bases that are in frame from base 1. Full variable domain (CDR3 extended with the reference TRBV11-2 and TRBJ2-3 proteins): EAGVAQSPRYKIIEKRQSVAFWCNPISGHATLYWYQQILGQGPKLLIQFQNNGVVDDSQLPKDRFSAERLKGVDSTLKIQPAKLEDSAVYLCASSWTRASTDTQYFGPGTRLTVL.